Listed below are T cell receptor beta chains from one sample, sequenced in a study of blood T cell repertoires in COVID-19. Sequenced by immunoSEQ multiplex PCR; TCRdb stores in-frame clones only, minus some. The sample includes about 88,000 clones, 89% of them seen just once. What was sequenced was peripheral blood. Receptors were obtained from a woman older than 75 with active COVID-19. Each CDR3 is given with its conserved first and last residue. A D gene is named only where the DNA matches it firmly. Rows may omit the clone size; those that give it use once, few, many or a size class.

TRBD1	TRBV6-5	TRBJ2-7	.	CASSYFGQGAGEQYF	TGTGCCAGCAGTTACTTTGGCCAGGGGGCCGGCGAGCAGTACTTC
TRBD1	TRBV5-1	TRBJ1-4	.	CASSPGQANEKLFF	TGCGCCAGCAGCCCGGGACAGGCTAATGAAAAACTGTTTTTT
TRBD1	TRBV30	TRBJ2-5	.	CAWSWDSQETQYF	TGTGCCTGGAGTTGGGACAGCCAAGAGACCCAGTACTTC
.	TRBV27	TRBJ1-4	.	CASSLDSGGGKLFF	TGTGCCAGCAGCTTGGACAGCGGGGGGGGAAAACTGTTTTTT
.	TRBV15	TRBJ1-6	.	CATSLRTAINSPLHF	TGTGCCACCAGCTTGCGGACAGCGATTAATTCACCCCTCCACTTT
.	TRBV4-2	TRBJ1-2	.	CASSQTDNYGYTF	TGTGCCAGCAGCCAGACAGACAACTATGGCTACACCTTC
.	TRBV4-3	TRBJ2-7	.	CASSQSTGGGSYEQYF	TGCGCCAGCAGCCAATCAACAGGGGGAGGGTCCTACGAGCAGTACTTC
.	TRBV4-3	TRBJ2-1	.	CASSQDWGESLGNEQFF	TGCGCCAGCAGCCAAGATTGGGGGGAGTCCCTGGGGAATGAGCAGTTCTTC
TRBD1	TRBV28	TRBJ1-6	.	CASSFAGTGGNSPLHF	TGTGCCAGCAGTTTCGCTGGGACAGGGGGTAATTCACCCCTCCACTTT
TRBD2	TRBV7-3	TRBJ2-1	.	CASRPSGTSSYNEQFF	TGTGCCAGCAGACCTAGCGGGACGAGCTCCTACAATGAGCAGTTCTTC
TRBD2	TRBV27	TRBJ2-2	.	CASSFLWRESGELFF	TGTGCCAGCAGTTTTCTTTGGCGGGAGTCCGGGGAGCTGTTTTTT
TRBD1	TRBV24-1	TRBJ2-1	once	CATSDPGQGPYNEQFF	TGTGCCACCAGTGACCCGGGACAGGGGCCCTACAATGAGCAGTTCTTC
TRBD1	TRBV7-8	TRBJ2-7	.	CASRLGQGDEQYF	TGTGCCAGCAGACTAGGACAGGGTGACGAGCAGTACTTC
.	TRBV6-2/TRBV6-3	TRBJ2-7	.	CASSYGQGGYEQYF	TGTGCCAGCAGTTATGGGCAGGGCGGCTACGAGCAGTACTTC
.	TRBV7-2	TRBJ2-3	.	CASSLLSGTDTQYF	TGTGCCAGCAGCTTGCTCTCGGGGACAGATACGCAGTATTTT
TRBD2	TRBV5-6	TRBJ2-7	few	CASRPLAGGNSYEQYF	TGTGCCAGCAGACCACTAGCGGGAGGGAACTCCTACGAGCAGTACTTC
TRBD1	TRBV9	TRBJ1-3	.	CASSATQGVSGNTIYF	TGTGCCAGCAGCGCGACCCAGGGGGTCTCTGGAAACACCATATATTTT
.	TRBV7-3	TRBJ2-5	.	CASSLSPQETQYF	TGTGCCAGCAGCCTATCCCCCCAAGAGACCCAGTACTTC
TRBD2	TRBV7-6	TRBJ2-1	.	CASSRGDEQFF	TGTGCCAGCAGCCGGGGGGATGAGCAGTTCTTC
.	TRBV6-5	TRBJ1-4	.	CASSYRTDEKLFF	TGTGCCAGCAGTTACAGGACAGATGAAAAACTGTTTTTT
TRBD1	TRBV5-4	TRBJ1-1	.	CASSSGQGAVNTEAFF	TGTGCCAGCAGCTCCGGACAGGGGGCGGTGAACACTGAAGCTTTCTTT
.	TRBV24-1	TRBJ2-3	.	CATSDSSTDTQYF	TGTGCCACCAGTGACTCTAGCACAGATACGCAGTATTTT
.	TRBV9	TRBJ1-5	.	CASSVGQLRPQHF	TGTGCCAGCAGCGTAGGACAGTTAAGGCCCCAGCATTTT
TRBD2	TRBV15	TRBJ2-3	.	CATSRPPSGHTQYF	TGTGCCACCAGCAGACCCCCTAGCGGTCATACGCAGTATTTT
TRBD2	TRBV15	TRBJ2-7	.	CATSSGGTRKSYEQYF	TGTGCCACCAGCAGTGGCGGGACTAGAAAGTCCTACGAGCAGTACTTC
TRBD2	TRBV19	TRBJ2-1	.	CASSSRTSGAYNEQFF	TGTGCCAGTAGTAGCCGGACTAGCGGGGCATACAATGAGCAGTTCTTC
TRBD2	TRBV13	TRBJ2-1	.	CASSLISGRDTYNEQFF	TGTGCCAGCAGCTTAATTAGCGGGAGGGATACTTACAATGAGCAGTTCTTC
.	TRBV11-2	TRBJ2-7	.	CASSPTGGAPYEQYF	TGTGCCAGCAGCCCTACAGGAGGGGCCCCCTACGAGCAGTACTTC
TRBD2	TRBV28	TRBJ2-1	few	CASSLDGRAYNEQFF	TGTGCCAGCAGTTTAGACGGGAGGGCCTACAATGAGCAGTTCTTC
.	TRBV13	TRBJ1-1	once	CASSPPGGRNTEAFF	TGTGCCAGCAGCCCGCCGGGCGGGAGAAACACTGAAGCTTTCTTT
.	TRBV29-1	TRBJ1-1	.	CSVDAGLAEAFF	TGCAGCGTTGATGCGGGGTTGGCTGAAGCTTTCTTT
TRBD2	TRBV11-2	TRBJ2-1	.	CASSHPWYSGSPSPFF	TGTGCCAGCAGCCATCCCTGGTATAGCGGGAGTCCATCGCCGTTCTTC